One sample yielded the 12 T cell receptor beta chains listed below, sequenced in a study of T cell clonality in common variable immunodeficiency. Some clones are missing from TCRdb's copy, which holds only in-frame ones; the method was immunoSEQ multiplex PCR. This repertoire holds 50,000 to 70,000 clones, and none appear only once. Input material: peripheral blood mononuclear cells. The receptor source for this set is a person aged 18 to 70 in good health.

This clone occurred many times. The read comes to an end 3 residues before the CDR3 does, leaving the germline J gene to fill in the end. The chain recombines TRBV28 with TRBJ2-7; a weak D match, TRBD2 (6 bases). The germline V and J ends were trimmed by 5 bases and 1 base, with 18 bases remaining between them. The CDR3 consists of 16 residues. CDR1 and CDR2 from the germline V gene are MDHEN and SYDVKM. CDR3 region: CASSGREGLQSYEQYF. CDR3 DNA, as far as it was read: TGTGCCAGCAGTGGCCGAGAGGGACTCCAATCCTACGAG.

This clone showed up many times. The read gets to within 3 residues of the CDR3 end, and the germline J gene fills in the rest. The chain links TRBV2 to TRBJ1-1; possible D gene TRBD1, 5 bases. This CDR3 comprises 13 residues. Germline V lookup: CDR1 SNHLY, CDR2 FYNNEI. The ends were cut back, 6 bases at V and 1 base at J, with 9 bases in the middle. CDR3 protein: CASRDTWNTEAFF. The part of the CDR3 DNA that was read is TGTGCCAGCAGGGACACCTGGAACACTGAA.

As to this clone: This may arise from a read error, as a much more abundant clone is one base away. This same CDR3 is encoded by further DNA sequences in the sample. The part of the CDR3 DNA that was read is TGTGCCAGCAGCCTCGGACAGGAGGGAAACACT. This codes for CASSLGQEGNT. The complete CDR3 reads CASSLGQEGNTIYF. The chain is built from TRBV7-9 and TRBJ1-3, with 7 bases aligning to TRBD1. The CDR3 goes on 3 residues after the read ends, and that part is filled in from the germline J gene. This CDR3 spans 14 amino acids. The germline V gene has CDR1 SEHNR and CDR2 FQNEAQ (reference sequence).

This clone was seen repeatedly, ten times or more. The CDR3 extends 3 residues past the end of the read, so its final part is completed from the germline J gene. The chain has TRBV13 and TRBJ2-7; tentative D call: TRBD2 (6 bases). V lost 4 bases and J lost 5, with 15 bases in between. CDR1 is PRHDT and CDR2 is FYEKMQ in the germline V gene (reference sequence). The CDR3 has 14 residues. The CDR3 DNA, read in part, is TGTGCCAGCAGCTGGGGGACGGGGGAGCACGAG. Protein: CASSWGTGEHE. Given in full, the CDR3 is CASSWGTGEHEQYF.

This clone was seen ten or more times. The sequenced fragment ends 3 residues before the CDR3 boundary, so the rest is inferred from the germline J gene. The chain uses TRBV5-1 and TRBJ2-1; D possibly uses TRBD1 or TRBD2 (5 bases each). CDR1 SGHRS and CDR2 YFSETQ come from the germline V gene. Trimming cost V 5 bases and J 8 bases, with 20 bases left between them. The CDR3 is 15 amino acids. CDR3 in amino acids: CASRRGVREEYEQFF. CDR3 bases read: TGCGCCAGCAGGAGAGGGGTCAGGGAAGAATATGAG.

This clone was seen ten or more times. The sequenced fragment ends 3 residues before the CDR3 boundary, so the rest is inferred from the germline J gene. This rearrangement joins TRBV5-4 to TRBJ1-2; a possible D gene is TRBD1 (6 bases). V lost 3 bases, J lost 7 bases, and 13 bases lay in between. Germline V gives CDR1 SGHNT, CDR2 YYREEE (reference sequence). The CDR3 totals 13 residues. Here the CDR3 reads CASSYGRGGGYTF. Partial CDR3 DNA: TGTGCCAGCAGCTATGGTAGGGGGGGTGGC.

A few counts support this clone. Coverage ceases 3 residues before the CDR3 finishes, and the germline J gene fills in the end. The rearrangement links TRBV7-3 to TRBJ1-2; 8 nucleotides align to TRBD1. Per the germline V gene, CDR1 is SGHTA and CDR2 is FQGTGA. This CDR3 comprises 15 residues. CDR3 DNA (partial): TGTGCCAGCAGCATCGGACAGGGAATTTCCTACGAC. Amino acid sequence: CASSIGQGISYD. The full CDR3 sequence reads CASSIGQGISYDYTF. Full variable domain (missing parts from reference TRBV7-3 and TRBJ1-2): GAGVSQTPSNKVTEKGKYVELRCDPISGHTALYWYRQSLGQGPEFLIYFQGTGAADDSGLPNDRFFAVRPEGSVSTLKIQRTERGDSAVYLCASSIGQGISYDYTFGSGTRLTVV.

This clone was seen ten or more times. The observed sequence ends 3 residues before the CDR3 terminus, with the missing tail filled in from the germline J gene. V usage is TRBV10-3 and J usage is TRBJ2-6, with a possible D match to TRBD1 (6 bases). Trimming shortened V by 2 bases and J by 0 bases, and 11 bases separated the two germline ends. The CDR3 is 17 residues long. Germline lookup yields CDR1 ENHRY and CDR2 SYGVKD. CDR3 protein: CAISETDSYSGANVLTF. CDR3 bases read: TGTGCCATCAGTGAGACGGACAGTTACTCTGGGGCCAACGTC.

In regard to this clone: The CDR3 is cut off 3 residues early in the read; its end comes from the germline J gene. The chain combines TRBV18 with TRBJ1-2; TRBD1 might be the D (6 bases). The CDR3 spans 17 residues. Germline CDR1 is KGHSH and CDR2 is LQKENI. This CDR3 reads CASSPVLGNSRTDTYTF. Partial CDR3 DNA: TGTGCCAGCTCACCAGTGTTAGGCAACTCCCGGACAGATACC.

This clone was detected ten times or more. One end of the junction varies from germline; a read error may be responsible. From the germline J gene comes the end of the CDR3, since the read stops 3 residues before it. V usage is TRBV4-2 and J usage is TRBJ2-3, with D possibly matching TRBD1 (6 bases). The CDR3 consists of 16 residues. Germline values: CDR1 LGHNA, CDR2 YNFKEQ. CDR3 sequence reads: CASSQDETGSSDTQYF. The covered CDR3 bases are TGCGCCAGCAGCCAAGATGAAACAGGGTCTTCGGATACG.

This clone was counted at least ten times. The CDR3 sequence: CASSRNRAEYGYTF. The CDR3 bases that were read are TGTGCCAGCTCACGGAACAGAGCTGAATATGGC. This chain links TRBV18 with TRBJ1-2, with no clear D. The CDR3 is cut off 3 residues early in the read; its end comes from the germline J gene. Germline lookup yields CDR1 KGHSH and CDR2 LQKENI. The CDR3 covers 14 residues. V was trimmed by 4 bases and J by 5 bases, leaving 14 bases between them.

At least ten counts were recorded for this clone. The read halts 3 residues ahead of the CDR3 end, with the missing end drawn from the germline J gene. This chain links TRBV10-3 with TRBJ2-1, with 13 bases aligning to TRBD2. The CDR3 totals 19 residues. V gave up 5 bases and J gave up 0 bases; unmatched junction bases: 10. CDR1 ENHRY and CDR2 SYGVKD come from the germline V gene. CDR3 amino acids: CAISLTSGGSFSSYNEQFF. The CDR3 bases that were read are TGTGCCATCAGTCTGACTAGCGGGGGGTCTTTTAGCTCCTACAATGAG.